In its sample, the clone carrying this T cell receptor (beta chain) was seen many times. Its specificity is unknown. Looked up from germline, CDR1 is GTSNPN and CDR2 is SVGIG (reference sequence). This CDR3 region has 15 residues. The V and J ends lost 1 base and 9 bases respectively, with 16 bases between them. The sample comes from a study of regulatory T cells in long-lasting Graves disease. In the study overall: Positive TSH receptor antibodies alongside over 5 years of antithyroid drugs were what marked Graves' disease as persistent. Study-level points and caveats: Between persistent patients, about 2,700 public clonotypes were shared, exceeding the 966 shared between new patients. Only a small sample size was used, which may have cut accuracy. Among samples with persistent disease, TRBV28, TRBJ1-2 and TRBJ2-5 were favored.

Sequencing libraries for TCR beta were prepared with iRepertoire HTBI primers and Arm-PCR of CDR3 regions. TCRdb called the multiplex PCR reads again in MiXCR, with one record for every CDR3 protein. The data show roughly 430,000 distinct CDR3 sequences, with roughly 23% seen just once and roughly an eighth held by the top ten. Time point here: persistent/refractory GD, antithyroid drugs over 5 years with positive TRAb. The TCR library was made from RNA that had been extracted from PBMCs in TRIzol. Sequences were derived from peripheral blood mononuclear cells (PBMCs), sampled when the disease was refractory, from a patient treated with antithyroid drugs. The gene calls are TRBV30 and TRBJ1-6; no definite D call. The sequence was obtained from a female donor with Graves disease. The CDR3: CAWSAPAGVRSPLHF. The CDR3 DNA reads as TGTGCCTGGAGTGCCCCTGCAGGAGTGCGTTCACCCCTCCACTTT.